This T cell receptor (beta chain) was documented in a study of early T cells in non-severe SARS-CoV-2 infection. Study details: Unpaired chains resulted from sequencing bulk RNA of unsorted whole blood.

This clonotype has a count of ten or more. Unique molecular identifiers (one per individual cDNA molecule) were attached. TCRdb re-analysed the 5' RACE reads in MiXCR, keeping a single row per CDR3 protein. The sample records some 50,000 distinct CDR3 sequences, 9.1% being singletons. This TCR was recovered from an adult who was a healthcare worker with PCR-confirmed SARS-CoV-2 infection or an uninfected control (not recorded which). Sequenced sample: whole blood.

The CDR3 DNA reads TGTGCCAGCAGTTTGAGCGTGGCGGGGATAACCCCCCCCGAGCAGTACTTC. Protein sequence: CASSLSVAGITPPEQYF. V gene TRBV27 combines with J gene TRBJ2-7; tentatively, D is TRBD2 (6 bases). The CDR3 runs to 17 residues. Germline CDR1 reads MNHEY; CDR2 reads SMNVEV (reference sequence). V was trimmed by 3 bases and J by 6 bases, leaving 24 bases between them.